This TCR beta chain appears in the sequencing data of a study of T-cell reconstitution after alpha-beta-depleted transplantation in children. Study-level findings and limits: Reportedly, roughly two months post-transplant, alpha-beta T cells arose from several hundred expanded graft clones.

Using unique molecular identifiers, the investigators prepared the TCRbeta library. TCRdb re-called the PCR reads with MiXCR, one entry per CDR3 protein. Here the sample spans under 750,000 distinct CDR3 sequences, around 23% being singletons. V lost 6 bases, J lost 8 bases, and 6 bases stayed unmatched. Germline CDR1 and CDR2: MDHEN and SYDVKM. The CDR3 extends over 13 amino acids. Turning to this clonotype: Its antigen is as yet unknown.

This clonotype originated in a boy in the first two years of life who had a stem cell transplant for acute myeloid leukemia, so the T cells may come from the graft donor. Sample: PBMCs, mostly from graft donor cells, taken 360 days after TCRalphabeta/CD19-depleted stem cell transplant. This chain joins TRBV28 and TRBJ1-4; 7 nucleotides align to TRBD1. The chain's CDR3 is CASRKQGQEKLFF. DNA for the CDR3: TGTGCCAGCAGGAAACAGGGGCAGGAAAAACTGTTTTTT. Combining the CDR3 with reference TRBV28 and TRBJ1-4 gives the whole variable domain DVKVTQSSRYLVKRTGEKVFLECVQDMDHENMFWYRQDPGLGLRLIYFSYDVKMKEKGDIPEGYSVSREKKERFSLILESASTNQTSMYLCASRKQGQEKLFFGSGTQLSVL.